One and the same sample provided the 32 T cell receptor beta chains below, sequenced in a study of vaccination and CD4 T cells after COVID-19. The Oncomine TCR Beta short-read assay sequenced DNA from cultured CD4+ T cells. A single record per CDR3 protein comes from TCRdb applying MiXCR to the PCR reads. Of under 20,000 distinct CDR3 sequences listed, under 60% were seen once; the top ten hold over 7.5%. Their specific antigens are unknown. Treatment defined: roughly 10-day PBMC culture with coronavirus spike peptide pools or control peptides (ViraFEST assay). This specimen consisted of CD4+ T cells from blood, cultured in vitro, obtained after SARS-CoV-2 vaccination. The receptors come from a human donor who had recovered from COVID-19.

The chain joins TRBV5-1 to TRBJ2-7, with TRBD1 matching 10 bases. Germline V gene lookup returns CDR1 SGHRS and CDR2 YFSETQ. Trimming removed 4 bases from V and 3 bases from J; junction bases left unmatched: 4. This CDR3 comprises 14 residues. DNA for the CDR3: TGCGCCAGCAGCAAAGGACAGGGGGACTACGAGCAGTACTTC. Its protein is CASSKGQGDYEQYF.

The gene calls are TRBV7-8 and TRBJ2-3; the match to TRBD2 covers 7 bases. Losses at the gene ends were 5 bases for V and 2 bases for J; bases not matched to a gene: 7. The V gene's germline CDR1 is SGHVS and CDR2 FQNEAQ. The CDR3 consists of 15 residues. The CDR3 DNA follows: TGTGCCAGCAGCGACACCGGGACTACCACAGATACGCAGTATTTT. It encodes CASSDTGTTTDTQYF.

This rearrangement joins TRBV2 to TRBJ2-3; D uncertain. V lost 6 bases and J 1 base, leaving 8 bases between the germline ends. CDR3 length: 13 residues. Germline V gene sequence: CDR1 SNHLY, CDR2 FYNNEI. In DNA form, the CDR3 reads TGTGCCAGCAGGACGACCGGCACAGATACGCAGTATTTT. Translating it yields CASRTTGTDTQYF.

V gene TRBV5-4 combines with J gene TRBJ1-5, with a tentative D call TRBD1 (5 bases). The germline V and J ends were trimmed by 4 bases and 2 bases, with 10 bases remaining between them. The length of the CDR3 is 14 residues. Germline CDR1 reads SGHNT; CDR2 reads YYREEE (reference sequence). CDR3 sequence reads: CASSAGTGNQPQHF. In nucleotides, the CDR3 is TGTGCCAGCAGCGCAGGGACGGGCAATCAGCCCCAGCATTTT.

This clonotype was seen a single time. Written as DNA, the CDR3 is TGTGCCAGCAGCAGGACGACTAGTTCCCCCGGGGAGCTGTTTTTT. This encodes CASSRTTSSPGELFF. The chain couples TRBV21-1 to TRBJ2-2; the D call TRBD2 from the table was never checked on the DNA. TRBV21-1 is given as a pseudogene. This CDR3 has 15 amino acids.

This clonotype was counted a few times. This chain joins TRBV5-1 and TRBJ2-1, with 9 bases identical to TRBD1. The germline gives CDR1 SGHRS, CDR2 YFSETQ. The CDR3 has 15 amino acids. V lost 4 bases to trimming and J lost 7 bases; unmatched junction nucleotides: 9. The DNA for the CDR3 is TGCGCCAGCAGCAACCGGGACAGGGCTCGGAATGAGCAGTTCTTC. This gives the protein CASSNRDRARNEQFF. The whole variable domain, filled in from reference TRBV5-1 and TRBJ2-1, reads KAGVTQTPRYLIKTRGQQVTLSCSPISGHRSVSWYQQTPGQGLQFLFEYFSETQRNKGNFPGRFSGRQFSNSRSEMNVSTLELGDSALYLCASSNRDRARNEQFFGPGTRLTVL.

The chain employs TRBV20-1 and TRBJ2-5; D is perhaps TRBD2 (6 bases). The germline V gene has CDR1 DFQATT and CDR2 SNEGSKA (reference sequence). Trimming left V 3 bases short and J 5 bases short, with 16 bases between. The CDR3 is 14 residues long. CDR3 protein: CSASLGEVGETQYF. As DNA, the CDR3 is TGCAGTGCTAGTCTAGGGGAGGTAGGGGAGACCCAGTACTTC.

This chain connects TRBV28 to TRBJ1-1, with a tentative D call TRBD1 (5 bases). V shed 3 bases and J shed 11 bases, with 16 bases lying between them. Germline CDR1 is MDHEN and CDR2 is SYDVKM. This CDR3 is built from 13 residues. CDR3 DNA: TGTGCCAGCAGTTTTGGGCAGGGCCCGAAGGCTTTCTTT. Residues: CASSFGQGPKAFF. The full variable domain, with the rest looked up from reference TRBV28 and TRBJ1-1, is DVKVTQSSRYLVKRTGEKVFLECVQDMDHENMFWYRQDPGLGLRLIYFSYDVKMKEKGDIPEGYSVSREKKERFSLILESASTNQTSMYLCASSFGQGPKAFFGQGTRLTVV.

The CDR3: CASSYNRASNQPQHF. The CDR3 DNA follows: TGTGCCAGCAGTTACAACAGGGCTAGCAATCAGCCCCAGCATTTT. The chain links TRBV12-3 or TRBV12-4 to TRBJ1-5; weak D call: TRBD1 (6 bases). The ends were cut back, 4 bases at V and 0 bases at J, with 10 bases in the middle. This CDR3 has 15 amino acids.

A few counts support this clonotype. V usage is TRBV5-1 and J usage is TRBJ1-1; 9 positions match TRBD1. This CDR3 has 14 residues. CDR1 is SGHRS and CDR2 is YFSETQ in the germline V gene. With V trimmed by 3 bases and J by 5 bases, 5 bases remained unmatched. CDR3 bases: TGCGCCAGCAGCTGGGGACAGGGACGGACTGAAGCTTTCTTT. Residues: CASSWGQGRTEAFF.

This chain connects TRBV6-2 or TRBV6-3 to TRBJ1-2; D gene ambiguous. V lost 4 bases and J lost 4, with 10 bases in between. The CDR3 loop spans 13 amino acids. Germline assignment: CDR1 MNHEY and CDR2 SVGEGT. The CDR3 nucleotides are TGTGCCAGCAGTTTTGGACTTGGCTATGGCTACACCTTC. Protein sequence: CASSFGLGYGYTF.

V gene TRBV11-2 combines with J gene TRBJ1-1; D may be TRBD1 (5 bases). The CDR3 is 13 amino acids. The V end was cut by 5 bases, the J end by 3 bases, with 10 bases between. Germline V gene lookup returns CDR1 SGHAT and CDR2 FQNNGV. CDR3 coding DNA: TGTGCCAGCAGCGCGACAGCATACACTGAAGCTTTCTTT. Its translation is CASSATAYTEAFF.

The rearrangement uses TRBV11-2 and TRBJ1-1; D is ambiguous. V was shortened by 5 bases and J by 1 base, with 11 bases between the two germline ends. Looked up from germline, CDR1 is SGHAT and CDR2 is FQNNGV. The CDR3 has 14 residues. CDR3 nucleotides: TGTGCCAGCAGCCACCACGGACGGAACACTGAAGCTTTCTTT. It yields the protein CASSHHGRNTEAFF.

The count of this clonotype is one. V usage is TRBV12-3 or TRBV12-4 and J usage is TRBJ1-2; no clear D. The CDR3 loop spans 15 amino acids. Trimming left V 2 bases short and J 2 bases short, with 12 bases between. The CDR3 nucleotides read TGTGCCAGCAGTTTAAGGGCATCGCAAAACTATGGCTACACCTTC. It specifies CASSLRASQNYGYTF.

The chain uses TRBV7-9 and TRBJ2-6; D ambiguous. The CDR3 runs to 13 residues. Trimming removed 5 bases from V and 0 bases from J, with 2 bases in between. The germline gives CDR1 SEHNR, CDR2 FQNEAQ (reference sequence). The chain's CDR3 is CASSDSGANVLTF. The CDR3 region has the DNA TGTGCCAGCAGCGACTCTGGGGCCAACGTCCTGACTTTC.

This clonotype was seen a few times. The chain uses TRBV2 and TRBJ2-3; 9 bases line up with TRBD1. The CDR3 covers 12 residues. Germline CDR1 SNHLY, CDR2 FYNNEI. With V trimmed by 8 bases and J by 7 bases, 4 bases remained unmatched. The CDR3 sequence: CASLGTGNTQYF. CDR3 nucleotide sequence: TGTGCCAGCCTTGGGACAGGGAATACGCAGTATTTT.

This CDR3 reads CASIGFASGRPGELFF. The CDR3 region has the DNA TGTGCCAGTATCGGTTTTGCTAGCGGGAGGCCCGGGGAGCTGTTTTTT. The chain joins TRBV19 to TRBJ2-2; 11 nucleotides agree with TRBD2. The germline V gene has CDR1 LNHDA and CDR2 SQIVND (reference sequence). The CDR3 is 16 amino acids. Trimming took 7 bases from V and 6 from J; bases not matched to a gene: 10.

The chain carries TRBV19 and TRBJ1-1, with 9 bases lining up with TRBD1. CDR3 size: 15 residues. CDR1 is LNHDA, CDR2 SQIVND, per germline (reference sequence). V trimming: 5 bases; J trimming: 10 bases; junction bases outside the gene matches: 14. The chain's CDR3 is CASSAFTGQGTIAFF. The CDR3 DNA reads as TGTGCCAGTAGTGCATTTACCGGACAGGGGACGATAGCTTTCTTT.

This CDR3 is CASSFNSPNRGLGTEAFF. The CDR3 DNA is TGTGCCAGCAGCTTCAATTCCCCCAACAGGGGATTAGGCACTGAAGCTTTCTTT. The chain uses TRBV7-8 and TRBJ1-1, with TRBD1 matching 7 bases. This CDR3 is built from 18 residues. Trimming removed 3 bases from V and 4 bases from J; junction bases left unmatched: 17. CDR1 SGHVS and CDR2 FQNEAQ come from the germline V gene.

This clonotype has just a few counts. CDR3 sequence (DNA): TGTGCCAGCAGTGAAGCAGGGACAGTAGTCGGGAATTCACCCCTCCACTTT. Its protein is CASSEAGTVVGNSPLHF. The gene calls are TRBV2 and TRBJ1-6, with 7 bases that match TRBD1. Germline assignment: CDR1 SNHLY and CDR2 FYNNEI. J gave up 7 bases and V 0 bases, and 9 bases lay outside the gene matches. The length of the CDR3 is 17 residues.

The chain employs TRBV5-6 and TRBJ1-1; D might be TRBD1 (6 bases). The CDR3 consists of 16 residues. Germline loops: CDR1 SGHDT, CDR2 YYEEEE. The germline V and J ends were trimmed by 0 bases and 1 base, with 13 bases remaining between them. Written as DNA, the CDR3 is TGTGCCAGCAGCTTGGGCGGGGGCGGATGGAACACTGAAGCTTTCTTT. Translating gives CASSLGGGGWNTEAFF. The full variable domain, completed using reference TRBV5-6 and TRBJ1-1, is DAGVTQSPTHLIKTRGQQVTLRCSPKSGHDTVSWYQQALGQGPQFIFQYYEEEERQRGNFPDRFSGHQFPNYSSELNVNALLLGDSALYLCASSLGGGGWNTEAFFGQGTRLTVV.

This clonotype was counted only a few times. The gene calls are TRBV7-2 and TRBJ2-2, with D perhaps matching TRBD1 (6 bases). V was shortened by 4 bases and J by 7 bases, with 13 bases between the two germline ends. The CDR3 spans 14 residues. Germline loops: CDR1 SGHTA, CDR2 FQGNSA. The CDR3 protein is CASSSIGTSGELFF. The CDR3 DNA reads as TGTGCCAGCAGCTCAATAGGGACAAGCGGGGAGCTGTTTTTT.

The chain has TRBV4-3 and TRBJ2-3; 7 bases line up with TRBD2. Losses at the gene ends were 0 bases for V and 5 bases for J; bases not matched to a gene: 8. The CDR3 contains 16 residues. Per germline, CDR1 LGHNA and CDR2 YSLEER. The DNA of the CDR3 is TGCGCCAGCAGCCAAGAAGCGGGACTGGGCAAAGATACGCAGTATTTT. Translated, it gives CASSQEAGLGKDTQYF.

The CDR3 bases are TGTGCCAGCAACCCGGTGGTGGGGGTCCCCTACGAGCAGTACTTC. It specifies CASNPVVGVPYEQYF. The chain recombines TRBV7-2 with TRBJ2-7, with D perhaps TRBD1 or TRBD2 (5 bases each). The V end lost 7 bases, the J end lost 2 bases, and 18 bases lay between the germline ends. The CDR3 consists of 15 residues. Germline-derived CDR1 and CDR2 are SGHTA and FQGNSA.

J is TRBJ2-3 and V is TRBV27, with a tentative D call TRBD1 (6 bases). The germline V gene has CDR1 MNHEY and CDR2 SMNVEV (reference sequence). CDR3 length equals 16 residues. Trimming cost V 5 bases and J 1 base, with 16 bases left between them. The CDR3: CASSLLAGVRTDTQYF. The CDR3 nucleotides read TGTGCCAGCAGTCTTTTGGCAGGGGTGCGCACAGATACGCAGTATTTT.

CDR3 in amino acids: CASSVTSGNTDTQYF. DNA of the CDR3: TGTGCCAGCAGTGTGACTAGCGGGAACACAGATACGCAGTATTTT. The V and J genes are TRBV28 and TRBJ2-3; TRBD2 matches at 11 bases. Losses at the gene ends were 5 bases for V and 2 bases for J; bases not matched to a gene: 3. CDR1 and CDR2 (germline): MDHEN, SYDVKM. CDR3 length equals 15 residues. The whole variable domain, filled in from reference TRBV28 and TRBJ2-3, reads DVKVTQSSRYLVKRTGEKVFLECVQDMDHENMFWYRQDPGLGLRLIYFSYDVKMKEKGDIPEGYSVSREKKERFSLILESASTNQTSMYLCASSVTSGNTDTQYFGPGTRLTVL.

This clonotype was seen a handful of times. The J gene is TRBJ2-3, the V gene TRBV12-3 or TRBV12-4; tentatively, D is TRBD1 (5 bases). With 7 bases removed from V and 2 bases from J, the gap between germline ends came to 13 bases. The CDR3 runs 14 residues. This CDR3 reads CASTLDTFTDTQYF. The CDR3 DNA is TGTGCCAGCACCCTGGACACTTTCACAGATACGCAGTATTTT.

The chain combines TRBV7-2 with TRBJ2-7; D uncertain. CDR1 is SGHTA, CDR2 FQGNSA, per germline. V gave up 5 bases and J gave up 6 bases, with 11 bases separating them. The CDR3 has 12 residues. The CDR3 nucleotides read TGTGCCAGCAGCCCGAGTAGTGGCGAGCAGTACTTC. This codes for CASSPSSGEQYF. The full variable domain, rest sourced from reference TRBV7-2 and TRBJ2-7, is GAGVSQSPSNKVTEKGKDVELRCDPISGHTALYWYRQSLGQGLEFLIYFQGNSAPDKSGLPSDRFSAERTGGSVSTLTIQRTQQEDSAVYLCASSPSSGEQYFGPGTRLTVT.

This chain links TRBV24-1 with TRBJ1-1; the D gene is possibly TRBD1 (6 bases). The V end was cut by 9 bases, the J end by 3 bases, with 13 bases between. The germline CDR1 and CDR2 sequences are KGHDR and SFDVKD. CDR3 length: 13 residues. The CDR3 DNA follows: TGTGCCACCGGTACAGGGACTTACACTGAAGCTTTCTTT. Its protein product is CATGTGTYTEAFF.

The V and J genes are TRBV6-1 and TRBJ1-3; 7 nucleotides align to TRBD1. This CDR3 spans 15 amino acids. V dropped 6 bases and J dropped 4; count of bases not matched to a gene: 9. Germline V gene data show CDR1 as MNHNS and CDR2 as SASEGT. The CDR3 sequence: CASSPRQGRGNTIYF. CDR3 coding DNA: TGTGCCAGCAGCCCGAGACAGGGACGGGGAAACACCATATATTTT.

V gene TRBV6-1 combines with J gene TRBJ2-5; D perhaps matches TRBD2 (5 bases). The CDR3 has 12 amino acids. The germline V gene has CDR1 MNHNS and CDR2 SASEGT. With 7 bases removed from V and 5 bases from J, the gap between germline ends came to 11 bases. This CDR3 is CASTSRGETQYF. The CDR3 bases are TGTGCCAGCACGAGTCGAGGGGAGACCCAGTACTTC.

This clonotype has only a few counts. The CDR3 sequence is CASSSHRGRSNQPQHF. CDR3 coding DNA: TGTGCCAGCAGCTCCCACCGGGGTCGGAGCAATCAGCCCCAGCATTTT. The V gene is TRBV7-2, the J gene TRBJ1-5; D is unresolved. The CDR3 consists of 16 residues. Germline CDR1 is SGHTA and CDR2 is FQGNSA. Trimming left V 4 bases short and J 1 base short, with 14 bases between.